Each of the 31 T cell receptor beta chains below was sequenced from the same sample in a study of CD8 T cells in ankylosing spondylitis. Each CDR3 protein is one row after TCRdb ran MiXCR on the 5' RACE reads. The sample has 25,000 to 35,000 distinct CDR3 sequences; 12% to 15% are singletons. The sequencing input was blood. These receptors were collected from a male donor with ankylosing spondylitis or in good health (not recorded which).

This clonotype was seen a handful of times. The CDR3 DNA follows: TGTGCCAGCAGCCAAGGTCAGGGGCGGAACACTGAAGCTTTCTTT. Protein sequence: CASSQGQGRNTEAFF. The chain joins TRBV3-1 to TRBJ1-1, with D possibly being TRBD1 (6 bases). V shed 1 base and J shed 1 base, with 10 bases lying between them. The CDR3 length is 15 residues. CDR1 and CDR2 (germline): LGHDT, YNNKEL (reference sequence).

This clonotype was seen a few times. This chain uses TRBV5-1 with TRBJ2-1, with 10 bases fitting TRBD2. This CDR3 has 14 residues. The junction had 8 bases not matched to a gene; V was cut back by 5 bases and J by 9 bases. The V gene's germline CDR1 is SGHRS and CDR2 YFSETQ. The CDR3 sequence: CASRPQRGGFEQFF. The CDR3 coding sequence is TGCGCCAGCAGGCCCCAGCGGGGGGGGTTTGAGCAGTTCTTC.

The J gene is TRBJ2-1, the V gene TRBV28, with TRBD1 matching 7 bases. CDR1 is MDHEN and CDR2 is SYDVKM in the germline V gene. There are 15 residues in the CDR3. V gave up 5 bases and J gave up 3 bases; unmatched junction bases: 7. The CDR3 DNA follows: TGTGCCAGCAGTCTGGGACAGCATATCTACAATGAGCAGTTCTTC. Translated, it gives CASSLGQHIYNEQFF.

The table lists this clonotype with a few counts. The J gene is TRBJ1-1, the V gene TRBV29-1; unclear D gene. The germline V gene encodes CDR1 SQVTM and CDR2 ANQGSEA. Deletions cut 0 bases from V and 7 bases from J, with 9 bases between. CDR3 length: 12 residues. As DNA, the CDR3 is TGCAGCGTTGAAGAGGCGGGAGTTGAAGCTTTCTTT. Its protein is CSVEEAGVEAFF. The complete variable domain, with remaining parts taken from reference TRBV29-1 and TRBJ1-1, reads SAVISQKPSRDICQRGTSLTIQCQVDSQVTMMFWYRQQPGQSLTLIATANQGSEATYESGFVIDKFPISRPNLTFSTLTVSNMSPEDSSIYLCSVEEAGVEAFFGQGTRLTVV.

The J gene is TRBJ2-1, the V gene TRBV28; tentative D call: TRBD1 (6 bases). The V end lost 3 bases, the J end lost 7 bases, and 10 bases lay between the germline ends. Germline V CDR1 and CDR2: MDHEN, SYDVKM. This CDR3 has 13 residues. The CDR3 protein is CASSFIQGNEQFF. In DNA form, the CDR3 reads TGTGCCAGCAGTTTTATTCAGGGGAATGAGCAGTTCTTC. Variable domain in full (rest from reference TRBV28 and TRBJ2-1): DVKVTQSSRYLVKRTGEKVFLECVQDMDHENMFWYRQDPGLGLRLIYFSYDVKMKEKGDIPEGYSVSREKKERFSLILESASTNQTSMYLCASSFIQGNEQFFGPGTRLTVL.

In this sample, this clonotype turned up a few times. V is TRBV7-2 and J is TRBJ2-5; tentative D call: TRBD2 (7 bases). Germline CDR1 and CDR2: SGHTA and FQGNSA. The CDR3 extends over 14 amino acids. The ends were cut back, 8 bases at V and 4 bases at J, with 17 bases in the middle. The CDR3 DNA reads TGTGCCAGCTCGCGGGGGCTAGCGATAGAGACCCAGTACTTC. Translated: CASSRGLAIETQYF.

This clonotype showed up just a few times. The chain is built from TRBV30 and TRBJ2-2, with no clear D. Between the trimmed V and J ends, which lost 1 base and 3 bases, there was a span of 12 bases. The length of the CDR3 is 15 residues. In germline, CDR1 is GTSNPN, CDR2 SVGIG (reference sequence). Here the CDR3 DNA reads TGTGCCTGGAGTGACCCGGCGCGGTACACCGGGGAGCTGTTTTTT. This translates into CAWSDPARYTGELFF.

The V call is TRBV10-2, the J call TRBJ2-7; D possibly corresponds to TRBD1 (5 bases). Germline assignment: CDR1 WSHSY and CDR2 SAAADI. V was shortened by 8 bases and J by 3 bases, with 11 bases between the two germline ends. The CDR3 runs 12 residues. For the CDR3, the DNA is TGCGCCAGCGGGGAAGGGGACTACGAGCAGTACTTC. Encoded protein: CASGEGDYEQYF.

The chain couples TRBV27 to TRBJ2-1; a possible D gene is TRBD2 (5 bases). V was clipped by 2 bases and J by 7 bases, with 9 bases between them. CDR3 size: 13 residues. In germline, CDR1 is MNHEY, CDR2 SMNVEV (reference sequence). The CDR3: CASSLRGQNEQFF. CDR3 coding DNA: TGTGCCAGCAGTTTAAGAGGGCAAAATGAGCAGTTCTTC.

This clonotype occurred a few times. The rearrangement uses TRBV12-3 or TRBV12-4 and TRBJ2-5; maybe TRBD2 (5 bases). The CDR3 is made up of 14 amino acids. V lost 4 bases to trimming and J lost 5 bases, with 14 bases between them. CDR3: CASSYFLADETQYF. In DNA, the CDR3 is TGTGCCAGCAGTTATTTTCTAGCTGATGAGACCCAGTACTTC.

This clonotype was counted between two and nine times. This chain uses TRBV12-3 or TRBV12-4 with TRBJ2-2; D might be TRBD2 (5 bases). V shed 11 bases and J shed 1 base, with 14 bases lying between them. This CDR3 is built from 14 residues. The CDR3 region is CAQSTGKNTGELFF. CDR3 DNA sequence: TGTGCCCAGTCGACGGGGAAGAACACCGGGGAGCTGTTTTTT.

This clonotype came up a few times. In DNA form, the CDR3 reads TGCAGTGCGCGCCAAGGGACAGGGTCTTTCGAGCAGTACTTC. Residues: CSARQGTGSFEQYF. The rearrangement joins TRBV20-1 to TRBJ2-7; TRBD1 agrees at 9 bases. Trimming cost V 6 bases and J 6 bases; bases outside gene matches: 12. The CDR3 runs to 14 residues. Germline CDR1 reads DFQATT; CDR2 reads SNEGSKA (reference sequence).

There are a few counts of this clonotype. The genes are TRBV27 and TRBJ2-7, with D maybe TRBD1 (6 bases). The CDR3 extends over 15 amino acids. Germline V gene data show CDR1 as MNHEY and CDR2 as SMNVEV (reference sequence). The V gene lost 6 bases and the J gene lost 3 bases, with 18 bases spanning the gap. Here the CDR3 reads CASSPEAGVDYEQYF. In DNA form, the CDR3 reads TGTGCCAGCAGCCCAGAAGCAGGGGTCGACTACGAGCAGTACTTC.

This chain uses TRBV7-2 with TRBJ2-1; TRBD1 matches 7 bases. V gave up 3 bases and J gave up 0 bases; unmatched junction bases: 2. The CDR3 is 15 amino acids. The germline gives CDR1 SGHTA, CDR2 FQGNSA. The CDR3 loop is CASSLGTVSYNEQFF. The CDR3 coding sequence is TGTGCCAGCAGCTTGGGGACAGTCTCCTACAATGAGCAGTTCTTC.

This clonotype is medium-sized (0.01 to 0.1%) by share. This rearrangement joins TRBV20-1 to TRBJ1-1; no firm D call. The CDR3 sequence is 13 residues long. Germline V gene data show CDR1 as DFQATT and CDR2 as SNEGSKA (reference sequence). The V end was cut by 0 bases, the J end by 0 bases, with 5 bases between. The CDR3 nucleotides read TGCAGTGCTAGAGATTTGCTGAACACTGAAGCTTTCTTT. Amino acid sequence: CSARDLLNTEAFF.

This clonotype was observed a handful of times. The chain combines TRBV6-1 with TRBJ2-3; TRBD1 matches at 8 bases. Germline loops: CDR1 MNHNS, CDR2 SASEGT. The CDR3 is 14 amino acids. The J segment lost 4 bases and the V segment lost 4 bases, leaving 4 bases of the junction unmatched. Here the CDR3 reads CASSVDRGPDTQYF. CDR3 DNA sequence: TGTGCCAGCAGTGTAGACAGGGGCCCAGATACGCAGTATTTT.

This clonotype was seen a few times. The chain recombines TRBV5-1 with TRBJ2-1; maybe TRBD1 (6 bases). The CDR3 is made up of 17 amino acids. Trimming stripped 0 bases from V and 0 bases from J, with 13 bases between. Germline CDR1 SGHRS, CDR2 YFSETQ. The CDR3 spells CASSLGSGGSSYNEQFF. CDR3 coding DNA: TGCGCCAGCAGCTTGGGGTCTGGGGGCAGCTCCTACAATGAGCAGTTCTTC.

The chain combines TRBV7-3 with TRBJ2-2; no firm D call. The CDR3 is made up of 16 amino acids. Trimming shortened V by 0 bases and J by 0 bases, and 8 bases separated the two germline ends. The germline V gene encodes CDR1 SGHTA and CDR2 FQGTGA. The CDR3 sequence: CASSLTSPTNTGELFF. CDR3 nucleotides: TGTGCCAGCAGCTTAACGAGTCCGACGAACACCGGGGAGCTGTTTTTT.

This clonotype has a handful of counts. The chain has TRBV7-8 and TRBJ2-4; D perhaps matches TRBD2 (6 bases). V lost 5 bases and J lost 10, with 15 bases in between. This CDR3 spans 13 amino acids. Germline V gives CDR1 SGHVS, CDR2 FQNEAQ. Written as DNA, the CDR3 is TGTGCCAGCAGCACGACGGGAGAGGGGATTCAGTACTTC. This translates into CASSTTGEGIQYF.

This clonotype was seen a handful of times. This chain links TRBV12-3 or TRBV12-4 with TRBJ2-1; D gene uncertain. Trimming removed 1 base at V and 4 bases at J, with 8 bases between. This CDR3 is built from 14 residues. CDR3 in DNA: TGTGCCAGCAGTTTAGATGTGGAGTACAATGAGCAGTTCTTC. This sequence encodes CASSLDVEYNEQFF.

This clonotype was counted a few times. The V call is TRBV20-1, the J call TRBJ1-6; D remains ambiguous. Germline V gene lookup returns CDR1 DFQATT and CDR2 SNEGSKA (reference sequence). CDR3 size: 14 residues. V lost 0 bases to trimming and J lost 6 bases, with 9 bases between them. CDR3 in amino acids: CSAREAVGNSPLHF. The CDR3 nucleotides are TGCAGTGCTAGAGAAGCGGTGGGTAATTCACCCCTCCACTTT.

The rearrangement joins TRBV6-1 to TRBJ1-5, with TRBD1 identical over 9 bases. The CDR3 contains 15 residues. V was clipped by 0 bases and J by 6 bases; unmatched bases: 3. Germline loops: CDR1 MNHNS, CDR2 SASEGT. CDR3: CASSEARTGVQPQHF. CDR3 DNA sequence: TGTGCCAGCAGTGAAGCGAGGACAGGGGTTCAGCCCCAGCATTTT.

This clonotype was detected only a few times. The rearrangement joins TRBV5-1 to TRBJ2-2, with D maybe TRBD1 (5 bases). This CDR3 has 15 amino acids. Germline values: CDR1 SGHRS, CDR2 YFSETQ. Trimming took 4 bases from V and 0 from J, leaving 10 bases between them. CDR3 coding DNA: TGCGCCAGCAGCGGGCAGGGCGCGAACACCGGGGAGCTGTTTTTT. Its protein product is CASSGQGANTGELFF.

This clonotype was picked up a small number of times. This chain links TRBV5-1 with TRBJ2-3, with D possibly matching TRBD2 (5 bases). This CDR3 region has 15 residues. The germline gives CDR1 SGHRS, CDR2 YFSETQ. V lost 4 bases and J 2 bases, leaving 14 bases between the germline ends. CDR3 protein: CASSPGILYTDTQYF. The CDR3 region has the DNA TGCGCCAGCAGCCCCGGGATCCTTTACACAGATACGCAGTATTTT.

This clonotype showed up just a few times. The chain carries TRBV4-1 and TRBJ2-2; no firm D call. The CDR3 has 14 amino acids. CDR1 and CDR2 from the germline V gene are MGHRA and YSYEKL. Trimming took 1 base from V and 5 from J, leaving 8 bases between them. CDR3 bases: TGCGCCAGCAGCCAAGTGGCTCCAACCGGGGAGCTGTTTTTT. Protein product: CASSQVAPTGELFF.

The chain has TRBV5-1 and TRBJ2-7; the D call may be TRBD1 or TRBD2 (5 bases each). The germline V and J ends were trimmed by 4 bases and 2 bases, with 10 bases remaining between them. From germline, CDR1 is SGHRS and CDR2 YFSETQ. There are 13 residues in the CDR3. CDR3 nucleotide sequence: TGCGCCAGCAGCCGGGACCTTACCTACGAGCAGTACTTC. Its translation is CASSRDLTYEQYF.

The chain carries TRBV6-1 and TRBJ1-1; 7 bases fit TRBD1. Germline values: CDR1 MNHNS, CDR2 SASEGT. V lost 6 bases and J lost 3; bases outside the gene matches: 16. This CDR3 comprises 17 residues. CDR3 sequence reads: CASSRLYNRGADTEAFF. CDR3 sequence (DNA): TGTGCCAGCAGCCGACTATATAACAGGGGAGCGGACACTGAAGCTTTCTTT.

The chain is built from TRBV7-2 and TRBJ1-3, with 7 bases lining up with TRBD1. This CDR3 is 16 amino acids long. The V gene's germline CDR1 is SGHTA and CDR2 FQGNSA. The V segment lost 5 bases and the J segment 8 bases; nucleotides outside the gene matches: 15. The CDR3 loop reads CASSQGQPVLGDTIYF. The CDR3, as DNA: TGTGCCAGCAGCCAGGGACAGCCGGTTCTCGGAGACACCATATATTTT. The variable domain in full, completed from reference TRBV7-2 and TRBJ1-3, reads GAGVSQSPSNKVTEKGKDVELRCDPISGHTALYWYRQSLGQGLEFLIYFQGNSAPDKSGLPSDRFSAERTGGSVSTLTIQRTQQEDSAVYLCASSQGQPVLGDTIYFGEGSWLTVV.

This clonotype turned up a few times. CDR3 region: CASSYGAGETQYF. The CDR3 DNA sequence: TGTGCCAGCAGTTACGGGGCTGGGGAGACCCAGTACTTC. The chain is built from TRBV6-5 and TRBJ2-5, with D possibly TRBD1 on 5 matching bases. Per germline, CDR1 MNHEY and CDR2 SVGAGI. The CDR3 has 13 residues. V lost 2 bases and J 5 bases, leaving 9 bases between the germline ends.

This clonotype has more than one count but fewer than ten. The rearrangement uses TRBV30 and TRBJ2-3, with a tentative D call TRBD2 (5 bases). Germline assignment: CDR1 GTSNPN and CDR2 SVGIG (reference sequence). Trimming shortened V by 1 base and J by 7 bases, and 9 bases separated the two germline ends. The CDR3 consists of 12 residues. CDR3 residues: CAWSGGLYTQYF. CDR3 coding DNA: TGTGCCTGGAGTGGTGGACTGTATACGCAGTATTTT.

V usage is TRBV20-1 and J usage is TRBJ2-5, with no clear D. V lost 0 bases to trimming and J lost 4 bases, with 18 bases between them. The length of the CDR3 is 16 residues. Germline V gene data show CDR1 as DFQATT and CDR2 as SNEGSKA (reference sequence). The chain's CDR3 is CSARDTPRMGIETQYF. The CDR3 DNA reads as TGCAGTGCTAGAGATACCCCCCGGATGGGGATAGAGACCCAGTACTTC.